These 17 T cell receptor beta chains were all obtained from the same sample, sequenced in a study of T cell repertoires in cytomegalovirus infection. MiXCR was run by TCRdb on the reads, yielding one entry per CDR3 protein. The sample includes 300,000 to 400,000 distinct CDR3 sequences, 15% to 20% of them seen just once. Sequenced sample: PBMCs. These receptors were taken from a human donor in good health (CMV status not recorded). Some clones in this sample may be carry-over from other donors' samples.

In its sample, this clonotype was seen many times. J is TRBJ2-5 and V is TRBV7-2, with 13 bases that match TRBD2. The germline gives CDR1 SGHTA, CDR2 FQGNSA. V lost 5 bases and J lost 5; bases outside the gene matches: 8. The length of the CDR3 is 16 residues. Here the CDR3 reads CASSARTSGSVETQYF. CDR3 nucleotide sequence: TGTGCCAGCAGCGCCCGGACTAGCGGGAGTGTGGAGACCCAGTACTTC. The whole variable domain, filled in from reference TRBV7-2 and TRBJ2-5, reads GAGVSQSPSNKVTEKGKDVELRCDPISGHTALYWYRQSLGQGLEFLIYFQGNSAPDKSGLPSDRFSAERTGGSVSTLTIQRTQQEDSAVYLCASSARTSGSVETQYFGPGTRLLVL.

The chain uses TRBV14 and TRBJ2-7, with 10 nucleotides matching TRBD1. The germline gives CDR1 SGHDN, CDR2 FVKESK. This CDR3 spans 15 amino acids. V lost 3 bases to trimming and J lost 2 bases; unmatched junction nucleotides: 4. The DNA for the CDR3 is TGTGCCAGCAGCCATTGGGGACAGGGGACCTACGAGCAGTACTTC. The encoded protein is CASSHWGQGTYEQYF.

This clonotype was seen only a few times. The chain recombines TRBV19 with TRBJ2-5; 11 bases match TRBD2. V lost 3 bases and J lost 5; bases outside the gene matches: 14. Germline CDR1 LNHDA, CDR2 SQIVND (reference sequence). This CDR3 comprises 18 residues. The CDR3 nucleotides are TGTGCCAGTAGTATTTCGAGGCTAGCGGGAGGAGAGTTGGAGACCCAGTACTTC. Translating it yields CASSISRLAGGELETQYF.

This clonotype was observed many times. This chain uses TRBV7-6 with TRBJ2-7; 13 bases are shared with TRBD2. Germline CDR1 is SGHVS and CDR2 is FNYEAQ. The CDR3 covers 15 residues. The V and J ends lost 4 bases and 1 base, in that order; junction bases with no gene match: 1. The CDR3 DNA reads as TGTGCCAGCAGCTCGACTAGCGGGGGGTCCTACGAGCAGTACTTC. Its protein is CASSSTSGGSYEQYF.

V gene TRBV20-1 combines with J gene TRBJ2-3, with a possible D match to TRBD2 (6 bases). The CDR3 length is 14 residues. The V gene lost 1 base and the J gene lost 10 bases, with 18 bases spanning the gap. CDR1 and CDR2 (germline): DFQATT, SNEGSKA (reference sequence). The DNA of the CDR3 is TGCAGTGCTAGAGTAGCTAGCGCCGCCGGGGCGCAGTATTTT. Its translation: CSARVASAAGAQYF.

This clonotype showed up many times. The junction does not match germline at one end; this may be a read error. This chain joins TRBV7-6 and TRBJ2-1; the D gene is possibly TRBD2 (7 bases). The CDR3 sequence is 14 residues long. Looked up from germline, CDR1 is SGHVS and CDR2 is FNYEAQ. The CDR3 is CASSLGGADNEQFF. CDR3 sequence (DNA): TGTGCCAGTAGCTTAGGGGGGGCCGACAATGAGCAGTTCTTC.

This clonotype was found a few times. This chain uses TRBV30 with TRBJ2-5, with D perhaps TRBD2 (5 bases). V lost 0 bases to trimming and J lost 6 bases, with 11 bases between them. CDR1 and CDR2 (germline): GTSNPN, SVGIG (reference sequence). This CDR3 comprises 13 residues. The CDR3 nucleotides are TGTGCCTGGAGTGTAAGCGAGGGCCAGACCCAGTACTTC. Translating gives CAWSVSEGQTQYF. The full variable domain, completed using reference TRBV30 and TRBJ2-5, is SQTIHQWPATLVQPVGSPLSLECTVEGTSNPNLYWYRQAAGRGLQLLFYSVGIGQISSEVPQNLSASRPQDRQFILSSKKLLLSDSGFYLCAWSVSEGQTQYFGPGTRLLVL.

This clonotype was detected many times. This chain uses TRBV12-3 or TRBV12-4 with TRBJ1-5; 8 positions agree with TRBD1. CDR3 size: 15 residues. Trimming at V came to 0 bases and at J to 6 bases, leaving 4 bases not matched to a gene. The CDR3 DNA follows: TGTGCCAGCAGTTTAGCCGGACAGGGTGGTCAGCCCCAGCATTTT. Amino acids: CASSLAGQGGQPQHF.

CDR3 nucleotides: TGTGCCAGCAGCTACGGGTCTCTCGGTGAAGCTTTCTTT. It specifies CASSYGSLGEAFF. This chain links TRBV7-9 with TRBJ1-1; no firm D call. V lost 4 bases and J 7 bases, leaving 13 bases between the germline ends. The CDR3 runs 13 residues. Germline CDR1 and CDR2: SEHNR and FQNEAQ (reference sequence).

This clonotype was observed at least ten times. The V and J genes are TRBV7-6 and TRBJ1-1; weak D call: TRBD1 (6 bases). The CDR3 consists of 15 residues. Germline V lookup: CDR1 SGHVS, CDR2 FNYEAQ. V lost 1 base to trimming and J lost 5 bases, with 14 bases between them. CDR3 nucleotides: TGTGCCAGCAGCTTAGAAGGGGGTGTCGTAACTGAAGCTTTCTTT. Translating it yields CASSLEGGVVTEAFF.

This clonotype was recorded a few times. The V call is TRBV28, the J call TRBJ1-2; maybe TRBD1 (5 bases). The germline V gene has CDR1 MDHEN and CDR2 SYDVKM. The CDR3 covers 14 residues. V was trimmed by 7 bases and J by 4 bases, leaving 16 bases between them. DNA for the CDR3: TGTGCCAGCACCCAGGGAGGGGAGGGCTATGGCTACACCTTC. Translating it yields CASTQGGEGYGYTF.

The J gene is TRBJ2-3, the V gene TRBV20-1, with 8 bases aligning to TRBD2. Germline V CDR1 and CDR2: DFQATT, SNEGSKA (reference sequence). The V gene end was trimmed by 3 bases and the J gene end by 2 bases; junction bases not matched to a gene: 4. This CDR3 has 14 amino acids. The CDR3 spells CSASPGGATDTQYF. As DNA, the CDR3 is TGCAGTGCTAGCCCCGGGGGGGCCACAGATACGCAGTATTTT.

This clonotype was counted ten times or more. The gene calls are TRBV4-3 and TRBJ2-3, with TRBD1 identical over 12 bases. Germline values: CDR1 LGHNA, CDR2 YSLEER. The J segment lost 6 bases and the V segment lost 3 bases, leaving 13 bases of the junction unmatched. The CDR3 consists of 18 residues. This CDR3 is CASSQPPHPGQGADTQYF. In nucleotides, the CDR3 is TGCGCCAGCAGCCAGCCCCCTCACCCGGGACAGGGGGCGGATACGCAGTATTTT.

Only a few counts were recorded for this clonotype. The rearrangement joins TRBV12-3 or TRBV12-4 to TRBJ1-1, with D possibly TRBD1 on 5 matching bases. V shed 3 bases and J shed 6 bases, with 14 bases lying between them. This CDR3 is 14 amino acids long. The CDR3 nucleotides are TGTGCCAGCAGTTTTGTTGGGGGTAGCGCTGAAGCTTTCTTT. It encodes CASSFVGGSAEAFF.

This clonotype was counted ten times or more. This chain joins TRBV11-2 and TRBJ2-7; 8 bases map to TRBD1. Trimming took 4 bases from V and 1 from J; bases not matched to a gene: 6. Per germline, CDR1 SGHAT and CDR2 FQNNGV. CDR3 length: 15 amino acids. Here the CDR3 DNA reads TGTGCCAGCAGCTCAATAGGACAGGGTTCCTACGAGCAGTACTTC. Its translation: CASSSIGQGSYEQYF.

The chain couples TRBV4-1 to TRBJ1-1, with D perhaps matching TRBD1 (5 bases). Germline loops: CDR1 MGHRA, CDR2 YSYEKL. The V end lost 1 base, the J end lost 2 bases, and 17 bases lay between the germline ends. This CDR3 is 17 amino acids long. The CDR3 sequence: CASSQGMFVGDNTEAFF. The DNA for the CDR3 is TGCGCCAGCAGCCAAGGGATGTTCGTAGGGGATAACACTGAAGCTTTCTTT.

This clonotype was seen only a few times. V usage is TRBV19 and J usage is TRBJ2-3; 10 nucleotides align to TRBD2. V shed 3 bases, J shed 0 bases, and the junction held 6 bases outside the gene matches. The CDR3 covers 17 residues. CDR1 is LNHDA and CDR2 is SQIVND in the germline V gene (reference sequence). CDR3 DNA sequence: TGTGCCAGTAGTATGGACGCTAGCGGGAGTAGCACAGATACGCAGTATTTT. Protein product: CASSMDASGSSTDTQYF.